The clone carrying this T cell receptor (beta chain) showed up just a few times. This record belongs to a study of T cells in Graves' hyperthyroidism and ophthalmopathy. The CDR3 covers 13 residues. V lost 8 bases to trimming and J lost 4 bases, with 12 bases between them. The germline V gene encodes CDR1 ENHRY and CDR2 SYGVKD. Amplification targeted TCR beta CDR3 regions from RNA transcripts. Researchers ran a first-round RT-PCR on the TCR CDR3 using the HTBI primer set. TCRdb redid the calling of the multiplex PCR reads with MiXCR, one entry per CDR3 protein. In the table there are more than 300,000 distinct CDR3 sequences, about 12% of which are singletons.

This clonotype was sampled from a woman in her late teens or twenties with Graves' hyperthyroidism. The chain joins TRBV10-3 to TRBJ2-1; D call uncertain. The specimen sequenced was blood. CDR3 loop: CAIQTVGYNEQFF. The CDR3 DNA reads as TGTGCCATCCAAACGGTGGGATACAATGAGCAGTTCTTC.